Each of the 4 T cell receptor beta chains below was sequenced from the same sample in a study of T cell repertoires in cytomegalovirus infection. Using its own MiXCR run on the reads, TCRdb lists one record per CDR3 protein. The sample has a few hundred thousand distinct CDR3 sequences, about 18% seen once. Sequences were obtained from CD8+ T cells from PBMCs. These receptors were taken from a human donor in good health (CMV status not recorded). Some clones in this sample may be carry-over from other donors' samples.

At least ten counts were recorded for this clonotype. The chain employs TRBV7-9 and TRBJ2-5, with TRBD1 matching over 7 bases. CDR1 and CDR2 from the germline V gene are SEHNR and FQNEAQ (reference sequence). The junction had 7 bases not matched to a gene; V was cut back by 5 bases and J by 4 bases. This CDR3 region has 14 residues. CDR3 sequence (DNA): TGTGCCAGCAGCGGGACAGCGATATTAGAGACCCAGTACTTC. This codes for CASSGTAILETQYF.

This clonotype was seen only a few times. The chain links TRBV29-1 to TRBJ2-2; tentative D call: TRBD2 (6 bases). CDR3 size: 14 residues. V lost 3 bases and J lost 2, with 10 bases in between. CDR1 is SQVTM, CDR2 ANQGSEA, per germline. In nucleotides, the CDR3 is TGCAGCGTTGACGTGGGGGGAAACACCGGGGAGCTGTTTTTT. Translating it yields CSVDVGGNTGELFF.

This clonotype was found many times. The chain has TRBV7-6 and TRBJ2-1; 8 nucleotides align to TRBD2. J lost 8 bases, V lost 1 base, and 16 bases had no gene match. The CDR3 covers 18 residues. Germline CDR1 SGHVS, CDR2 FNYEAQ. CDR3 protein: CASSLVYLAGQEPHEQFF. In DNA, the CDR3 is TGTGCCAGCAGCTTAGTATATCTAGCGGGCCAGGAACCCCATGAGCAGTTCTTC.

The chain combines TRBV7-6 with TRBJ2-1; no clear D gene. Germline values: CDR1 SGHVS, CDR2 FNYEAQ. There are 14 residues in the CDR3. V was trimmed by 1 base and J by 3 bases, leaving 7 bases between them. This CDR3 reads CASSLEELYNEQFF. The CDR3 DNA is TGTGCCAGCAGCTTAGAGGAACTCTACAATGAGCAGTTCTTC.